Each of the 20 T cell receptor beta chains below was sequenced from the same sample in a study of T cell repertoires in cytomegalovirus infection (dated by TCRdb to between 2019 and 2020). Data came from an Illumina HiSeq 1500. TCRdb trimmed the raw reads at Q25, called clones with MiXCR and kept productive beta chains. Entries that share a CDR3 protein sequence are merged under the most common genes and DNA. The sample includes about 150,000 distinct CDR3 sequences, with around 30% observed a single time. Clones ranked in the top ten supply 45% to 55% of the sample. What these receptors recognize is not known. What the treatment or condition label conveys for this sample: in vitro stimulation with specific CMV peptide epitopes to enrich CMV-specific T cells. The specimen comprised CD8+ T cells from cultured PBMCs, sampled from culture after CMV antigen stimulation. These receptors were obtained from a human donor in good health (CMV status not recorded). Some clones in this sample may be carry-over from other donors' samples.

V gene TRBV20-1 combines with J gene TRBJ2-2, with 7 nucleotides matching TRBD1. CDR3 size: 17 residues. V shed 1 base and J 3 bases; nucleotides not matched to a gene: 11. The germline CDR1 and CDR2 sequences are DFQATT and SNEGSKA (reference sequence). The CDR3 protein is CSARGVNRGADTGELFF. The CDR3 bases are TGCAGTGCTAGAGGGGTAAACAGGGGCGCAGACACCGGGGAGCTGTTTTTT.

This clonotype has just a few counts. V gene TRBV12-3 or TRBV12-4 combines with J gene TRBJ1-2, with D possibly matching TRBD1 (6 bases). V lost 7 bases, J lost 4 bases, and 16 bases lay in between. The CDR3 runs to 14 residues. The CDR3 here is CASTDGGQAYGYTF. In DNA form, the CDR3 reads TGTGCCAGCACCGACGGGGGGCAAGCCTATGGCTACACCTTC.

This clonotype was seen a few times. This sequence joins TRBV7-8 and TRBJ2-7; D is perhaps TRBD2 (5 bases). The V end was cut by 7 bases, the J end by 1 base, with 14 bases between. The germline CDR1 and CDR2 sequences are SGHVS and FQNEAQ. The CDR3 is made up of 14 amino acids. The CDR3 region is CASNSGVLSYEQYF. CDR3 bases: TGTGCCAGCAACTCCGGGGTGTTATCCTACGAGCAGTACTTC.

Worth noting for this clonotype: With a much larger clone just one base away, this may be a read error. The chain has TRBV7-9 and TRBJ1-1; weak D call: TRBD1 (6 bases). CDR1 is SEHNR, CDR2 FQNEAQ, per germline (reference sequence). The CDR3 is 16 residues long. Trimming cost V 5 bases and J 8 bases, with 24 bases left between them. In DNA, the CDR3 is TGTGCCAGCAGCCATCAGGATTCCACAGGGTCACTCGAAGCTTTCTTT. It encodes CASSHQDSTGSLEAFF.

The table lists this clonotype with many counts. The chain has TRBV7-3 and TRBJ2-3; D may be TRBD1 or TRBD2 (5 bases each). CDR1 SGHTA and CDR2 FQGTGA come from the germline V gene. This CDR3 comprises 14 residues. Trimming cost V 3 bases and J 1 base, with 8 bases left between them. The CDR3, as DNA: TGTGCCAGCAGCTTGTTGGGGGGCACAGATACGCAGTATTTT. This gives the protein CASSLLGGTDTQYF.

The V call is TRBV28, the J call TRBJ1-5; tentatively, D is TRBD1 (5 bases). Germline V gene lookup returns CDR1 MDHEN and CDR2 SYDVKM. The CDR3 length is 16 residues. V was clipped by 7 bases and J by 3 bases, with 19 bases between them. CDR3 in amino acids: CASIEELDTYNQPQHF. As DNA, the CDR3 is TGTGCCAGCATTGAGGAGTTGGACACTTACAATCAGCCCCAGCATTTT.

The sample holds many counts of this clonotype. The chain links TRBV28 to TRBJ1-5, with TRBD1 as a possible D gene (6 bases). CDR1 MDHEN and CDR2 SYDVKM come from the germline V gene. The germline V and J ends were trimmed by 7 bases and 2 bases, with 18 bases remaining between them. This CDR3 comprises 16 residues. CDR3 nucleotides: TGTGCCAGCATTCCCAGGGGCTTAGGAGGCAATCAGCCCCAGCATTTT. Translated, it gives CASIPRGLGGNQPQHF.

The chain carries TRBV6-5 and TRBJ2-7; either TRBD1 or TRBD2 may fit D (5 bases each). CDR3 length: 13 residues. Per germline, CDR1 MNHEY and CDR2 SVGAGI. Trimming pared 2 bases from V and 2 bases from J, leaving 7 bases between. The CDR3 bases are TGTGCCAGCAGTTACGGGACCCCCTACGAGCAGTACTTC. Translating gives CASSYGTPYEQYF.

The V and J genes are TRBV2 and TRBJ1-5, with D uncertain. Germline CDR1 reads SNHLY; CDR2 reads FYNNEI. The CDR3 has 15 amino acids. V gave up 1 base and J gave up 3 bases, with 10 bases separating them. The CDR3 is CASSEVAGYNQPQHF. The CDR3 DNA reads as TGTGCCAGCAGTGAAGTAGCCGGGTACAATCAGCCCCAGCATTTT. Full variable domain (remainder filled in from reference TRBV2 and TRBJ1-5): EPEVTQTPSHQVTQMGQEVILRCVPISNHLYFYWYRQILGQKVEFLVSFYNNEISEKSEIFDDQFSVERPDGSNFTLKIRSTKLEDSAMYFCASSEVAGYNQPQHFGDGTRLSIL.

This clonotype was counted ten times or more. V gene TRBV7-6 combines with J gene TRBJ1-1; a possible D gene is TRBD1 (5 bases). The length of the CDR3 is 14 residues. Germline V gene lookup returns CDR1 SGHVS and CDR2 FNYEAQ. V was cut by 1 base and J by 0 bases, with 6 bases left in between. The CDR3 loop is CASSLGGMNTEAFF. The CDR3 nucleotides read TGTGCCAGCAGCTTAGGGGGCATGAACACTGAAGCTTTCTTT.

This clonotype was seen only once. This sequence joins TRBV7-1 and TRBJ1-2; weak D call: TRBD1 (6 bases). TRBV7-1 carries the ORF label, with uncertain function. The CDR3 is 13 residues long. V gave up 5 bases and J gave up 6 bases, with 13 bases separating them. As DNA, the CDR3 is TGTGCCAGCAGCACACCCCCAGGGGATGGCTACACCTTC. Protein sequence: CASSTPPGDGYTF.

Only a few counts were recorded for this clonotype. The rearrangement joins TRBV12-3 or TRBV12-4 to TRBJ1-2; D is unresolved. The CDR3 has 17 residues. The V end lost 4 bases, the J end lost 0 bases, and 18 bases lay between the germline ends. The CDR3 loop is CASSSENQEGTNYGYTF. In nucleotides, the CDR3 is TGTGCCAGCAGTTCCGAAAATCAGGAGGGAACTAACTATGGCTACACCTTC.

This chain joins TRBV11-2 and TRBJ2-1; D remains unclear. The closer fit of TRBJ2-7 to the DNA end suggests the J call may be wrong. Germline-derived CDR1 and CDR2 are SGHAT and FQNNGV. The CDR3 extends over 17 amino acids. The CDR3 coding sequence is TGTGCCAGCAGCCTATCCCCCCGAACGAATTCCTACAATGAGCAGTACTTC. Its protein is CASSLSPRTNSYNEQYF.

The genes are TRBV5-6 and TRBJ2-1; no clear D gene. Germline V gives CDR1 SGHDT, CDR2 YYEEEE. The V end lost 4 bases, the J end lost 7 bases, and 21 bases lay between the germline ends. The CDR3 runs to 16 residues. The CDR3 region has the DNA TGTGCCAGCAGCGCCCCCGTTGGTCGGACGGCAAATGAGCAGTTCTTC. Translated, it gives CASSAPVGRTANEQFF.

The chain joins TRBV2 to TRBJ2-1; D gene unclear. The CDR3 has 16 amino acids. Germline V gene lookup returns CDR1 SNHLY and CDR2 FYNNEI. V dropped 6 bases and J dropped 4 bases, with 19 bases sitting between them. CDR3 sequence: CASSSAGPSIYNEQFF. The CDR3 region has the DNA TGTGCCAGCAGCTCCGCTGGTCCGTCCATATACAATGAGCAGTTCTTC.

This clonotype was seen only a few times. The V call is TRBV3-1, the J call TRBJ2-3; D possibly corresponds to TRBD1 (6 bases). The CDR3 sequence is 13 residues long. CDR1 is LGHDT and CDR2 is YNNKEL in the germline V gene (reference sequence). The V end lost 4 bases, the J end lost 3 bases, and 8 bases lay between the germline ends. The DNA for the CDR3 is TGTGCCAGCAGCCTGGGGGCTACAGATACGCAGTATTTT. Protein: CASSLGATDTQYF.

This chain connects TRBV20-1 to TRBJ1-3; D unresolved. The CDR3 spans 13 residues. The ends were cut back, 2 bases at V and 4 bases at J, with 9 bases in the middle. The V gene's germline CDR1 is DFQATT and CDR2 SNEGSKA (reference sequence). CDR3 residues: CSARPLEGNTIYF. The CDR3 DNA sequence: TGCAGTGCTAGACCCCTGGAAGGAAACACCATATATTTT.

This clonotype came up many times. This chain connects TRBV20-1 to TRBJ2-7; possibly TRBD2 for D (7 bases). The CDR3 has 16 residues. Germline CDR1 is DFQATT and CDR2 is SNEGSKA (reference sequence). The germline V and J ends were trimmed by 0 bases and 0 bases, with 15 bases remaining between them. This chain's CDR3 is CSARDGGAPRSYEQYF. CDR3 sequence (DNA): TGCAGTGCTAGAGATGGGGGGGCCCCCCGCTCCTACGAGCAGTACTTC.

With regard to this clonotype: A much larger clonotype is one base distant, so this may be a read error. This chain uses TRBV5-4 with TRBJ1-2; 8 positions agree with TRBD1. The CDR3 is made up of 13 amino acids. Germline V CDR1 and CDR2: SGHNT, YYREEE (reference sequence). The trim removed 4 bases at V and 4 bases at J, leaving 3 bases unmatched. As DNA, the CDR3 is TGTGCCAGCAGCGCAGGGGGCGGCTATGGCTACACCTTC. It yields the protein CASSAGGGYGYTF. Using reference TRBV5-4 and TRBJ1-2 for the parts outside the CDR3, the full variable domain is ETGVTQSPTHLIKTRGQQVTLRCSSQSGHNTVSWYQQALGQGPQFIFQYYREEENGRGNFPPRFSGLQFPNYSSELNVNALELDDSALYLCASSAGGGYGYTFGSGTRLTVV.

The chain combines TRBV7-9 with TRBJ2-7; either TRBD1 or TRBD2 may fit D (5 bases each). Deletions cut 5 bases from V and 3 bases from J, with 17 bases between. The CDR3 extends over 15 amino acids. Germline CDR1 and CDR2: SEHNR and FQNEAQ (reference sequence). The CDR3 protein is CASSPVGDPGYEQYF. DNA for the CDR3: TGTGCCAGCAGCCCTGTAGGGGACCCTGGCTACGAGCAGTACTTC.